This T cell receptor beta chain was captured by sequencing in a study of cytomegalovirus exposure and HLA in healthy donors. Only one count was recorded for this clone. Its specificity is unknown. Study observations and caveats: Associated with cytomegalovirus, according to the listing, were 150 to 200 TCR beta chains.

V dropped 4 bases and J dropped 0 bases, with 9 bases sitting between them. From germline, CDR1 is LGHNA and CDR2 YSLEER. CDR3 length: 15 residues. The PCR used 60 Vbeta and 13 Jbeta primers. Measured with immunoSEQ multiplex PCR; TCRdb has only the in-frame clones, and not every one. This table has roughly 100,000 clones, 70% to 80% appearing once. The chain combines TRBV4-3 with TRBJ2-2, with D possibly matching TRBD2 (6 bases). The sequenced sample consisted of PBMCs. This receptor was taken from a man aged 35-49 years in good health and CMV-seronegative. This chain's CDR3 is CASSPGLTNTGELFF. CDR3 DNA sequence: TGCGCCAGCAGCCCGGGACTTACGAACACCGGGGAGCTGTTTTTT.